Presented here are 20 T cell receptor beta chains from one specimen sequenced in a study of T cells in narcolepsy. The repertoire was sequenced with immunoSEQ multiplex PCR; TCRdb's copy has only in-frame clones and lacks some. Among 20,000 to 30,000 clones listed, around two thirds were seen once. The sample consisted of memory (CD45RA-) CD4+ T cells from blood. These receptors were obtained from a human donor in good health.

CDR3 nucleotides: TGTGCCAGCAGCAGGACCGGGTCCGACTACGAGCAGTACTTC. Its translation: CASSRTGSDYEQYF. The chain employs TRBV21-1 and TRBJ2-7. TRBV21-1 is a documented pseudogene. This CDR3 spans 14 amino acids.

This rearrangement joins TRBV7-9 to TRBJ2-1; D unclear. V dropped 4 bases and J dropped 2 bases, with 12 bases sitting between them. The V gene's germline CDR1 is SEHNR and CDR2 FQNEAQ (reference sequence). The CDR3 runs to 15 residues. CDR3 amino acids: CASSYANGPYNEQFF. CDR3 nucleotide sequence: TGTGCCAGCAGCTATGCCAACGGCCCCTACAATGAGCAGTTCTTC.

V usage is TRBV28 and J usage is TRBJ1-5, with D uncertain. The CDR3 is 15 amino acids. CDR1 is MDHEN and CDR2 is SYDVKM in the germline V gene. V dropped 2 bases and J dropped 3 bases, with 11 bases sitting between them. This CDR3 reads CASSLPPSSNQPQHF. The CDR3 DNA follows: TGTGCCAGCAGTTTACCGCCATCGTCCAATCAGCCCCAGCATTTT.

The sample holds one count of this clone. The chain employs TRBV11-2 and TRBJ2-5, with 8 bases matching TRBD2. J lost 0 bases, V lost 1 base, and 4 bases had no gene match. CDR1 and CDR2 (germline): SGHAT, FQNNGV. The CDR3 runs to 16 residues. The CDR3 DNA reads TGTGCCAGCAGCTTAGTTGGCGGGGGGAACCAAGAGACCCAGTACTTC. Encoded protein: CASSLVGGGNQETQYF.

The chain has TRBV5-1 and TRBJ2-5, with D possibly matching TRBD2 (6 bases). CDR3 length: 17 residues. Deletions cut 0 bases from V and 1 base from J, with 16 bases between. In germline, CDR1 is SGHRS, CDR2 YFSETQ. CDR3 DNA sequence: TGCGCCAGCAGCTTGGGCGGGGTGGGGCCTTTCCAAGAGACCCAGTACTTC. This encodes CASSLGGVGPFQETQYF.

This clone was counted only a few times. The rearrangement uses TRBV28 and TRBJ1-5; 10 bases agree with TRBD1. CDR1 is MDHEN, CDR2 SYDVKM, per germline. The CDR3 covers 16 residues. V shed 6 bases, J shed 5 bases, and the junction held 10 bases outside the gene matches. CDR3 coding DNA: TGTGCCAGCAGGAAGAGTCCCGACAGGGGGCATCAGCCCCAGCATTTT. It specifies CASRKSPDRGHQPQHF. Full variable domain (outside the CDR3, taken from reference TRBV28 and TRBJ1-5): DVKVTQSSRYLVKRTGEKVFLECVQDMDHENMFWYRQDPGLGLRLIYFSYDVKMKEKGDIPEGYSVSREKKERFSLILESASTNQTSMYLCASRKSPDRGHQPQHFGDGTRLSIL.

The V call is TRBV6-1, the J call TRBJ2-1, with D maybe TRBD1 (6 bases). The CDR3 sequence is 15 residues long. Per the germline V gene, CDR1 is MNHNS and CDR2 is SASEGT. Trimming removed 2 bases from V and 3 bases from J, with 11 bases in between. CDR3 bases: TGTGCCAGCAGTGAACCCCAGGGGATCTACAATGAGCAGTTCTTC. As protein: CASSEPQGIYNEQFF.

The genes are TRBV27 and TRBJ2-5, with 11 bases fitting TRBD1. The CDR3 is made up of 15 amino acids. Germline V gives CDR1 MNHEY, CDR2 SMNVEV (reference sequence). Trimming at V came to 5 bases and at J to 5 bases, leaving 7 bases not matched to a gene. In DNA form, the CDR3 reads TGTGCCAGCAGTCTGGGGACAGGGGGAGTGGAGACCCAGTACTTC. Amino acids: CASSLGTGGVETQYF.

The genes are TRBV28 and TRBJ1-2; possibly TRBD1 for D (5 bases). V was clipped by 8 bases and J by 8 bases, with 12 bases between them. The CDR3 spans 11 residues. From germline, CDR1 is MDHEN and CDR2 SYDVKM. CDR3 loop: CASGTVGGYTF. CDR3 in DNA: TGTGCCAGCGGGACTGTGGGGGGCTACACCTTC.

About this clone itself: Sequence at one end of the junction differs from germline and may be a read error. This rearrangement joins TRBV7-9 to TRBJ1-2; unclear D gene. The CDR3 length is 14 residues. CDR1 and CDR2 (germline): SEHNR, FQNEAQ (reference sequence). Written as DNA, the CDR3 is TGTGCCAGCAGCCGCACGGGGTTGGACTATGGCCACACCTTC. Translated: CASSRTGLDYGHTF.

The CDR3 DNA sequence: TGTGCCAGCAGGACGCTAGCGGGAGCAGCCTACGAGCAGTACTTC. Translating it yields CASRTLAGAAYEQYF. The rearrangement links TRBV6-5 to TRBJ2-7; 10 bases fit TRBD2. This CDR3 contains 15 residues. With V trimmed by 6 bases and J by 2 bases, 7 bases remained unmatched. In germline, CDR1 is MNHEY, CDR2 SVGAGI.

V is TRBV30 and J is TRBJ2-1; D might be TRBD2 (5 bases). The CDR3 spans 12 residues. V was cut by 1 base and J by 6 bases, with 7 bases left in between. Germline V gene data show CDR1 as GTSNPN and CDR2 as SVGIG (reference sequence). The CDR3 reads CAWSGGSNEQFF. The CDR3 DNA reads as TGTGCCTGGAGTGGAGGGAGCAATGAGCAGTTCTTC.

V usage is TRBV15 and J usage is TRBJ2-1, with 7 bases matching TRBD1. In germline, CDR1 is LNHNV, CDR2 YYDKDF (reference sequence). The CDR3 contains 14 residues. Germline trimming cut 4 bases from V and 7 bases from J; bases unmatched to any gene: 7. The CDR3 sequence is CATSITGDSNEQFF. CDR3 bases: TGTGCCACCAGCATCACAGGGGATTCTAATGAGCAGTTCTTC.

The chain links TRBV5-5 to TRBJ1-5; D is unclear. Germline loops: CDR1 SGHKS, CDR2 YYEKEE (reference sequence). V was pared by 1 base and J by 5 bases, with 10 bases between. This CDR3 is 14 amino acids long. The DNA for the CDR3 is TGTGCCAGCAGCTTGCTGCCGCATGATCAGCCCCAGCATTTT. Encoded protein: CASSLLPHDQPQHF.

CDR3: CASTRQETQYF. Here the CDR3 DNA reads TGTGCCAGCACTCGACAAGAGACCCAGTACTTC. The rearrangement joins TRBV2 to TRBJ2-5, with unresolved D. CDR3 size: 11 residues. V was trimmed by 7 bases and J by 2 bases, leaving 5 bases between them. In germline, CDR1 is SNHLY, CDR2 FYNNEI.

This sequence joins TRBV7-6 and TRBJ1-3; possible D gene TRBD1, 5 bases. Germline assignment: CDR1 SGHVS and CDR2 FNYEAQ. V shed 4 bases and J shed 6 bases, with 7 bases lying between them. The CDR3 has 12 residues. Here the CDR3 DNA reads TGTGCCAGCAGCTCGGGGACAAACACCATATATTTT. Residues: CASSSGTNTIYF.

V gene TRBV4-1 combines with J gene TRBJ2-7; TRBD2 is a possible D gene (6 bases). This CDR3 contains 15 residues. V was pared by 4 bases and J by 1 base, with 14 bases between. Looked up from germline, CDR1 is MGHRA and CDR2 is YSYEKL. The CDR3 is CASSLEVAGSYEQYF. DNA of the CDR3: TGCGCCAGCAGCCTAGAGGTGGCGGGGTCCTACGAGCAGTACTTC.

This CDR3 reads CAVSRDYQRIEQFF. CDR3 sequence (DNA): TGTGCAGTGTCCCGGGACTACCAACGAATAGAACAGTTCTTC. The chain carries TRBV19 and TRBJ2-1, with 7 positions matching TRBD2. CDR3 length equals 14 residues. In germline, CDR1 is LNHDA, CDR2 SQIVND (reference sequence). Looking up the rest from reference TRBV19 and TRBJ2-1 gives the full variable domain: DGGITQSPKYLFRKEGQNVTLSCEQNLNHDAMYWYRQDPGQGLRLIYYSQIVNDFQKGDIAEGYSVSREKKESFPLTVTSAQKNPTAFYLCAVSRDYQRIEQFFGPGTRLTVL.

In regard to this clone: The sample holds other DNA sequences that translate to the same CDR3. This rearrangement joins TRBV10-3 to TRBJ2-1, with D unresolved. The CDR3 is 16 residues long. Germline values: CDR1 ENHRY, CDR2 SYGVKD. Trimming shortened V by 0 bases and J by 3 bases, and 12 bases separated the two germline ends. The CDR3 DNA reads as TGTGCCATCAGTGAGTCGTCGGCGGTGGGCTACAATGAGCAGTTCTTC. Translated: CAISESSAVGYNEQFF.

CDR3: CASSPTLQQPQHF. CDR3 coding DNA: TGTGCCAGCTCACCAACCCTTCAACAGCCCCAGCATTTT. The chain has TRBV18 and TRBJ1-5; D is unresolved. V lost 2 bases to trimming and J lost 7 bases, with 9 bases between them. This CDR3 has 13 residues. The germline V gene has CDR1 KGHSH and CDR2 LQKENI.